This entry lists 14 T cell receptor beta chains sequenced from one sample in a study of cytomegalovirus exposure and HLA in healthy donors (dated 2017 in TCRdb). Libraries were made using the immunoSEQ multiplex PCR assay. For the multiplex PCR, a mixture combining 60 forward primers for TCR Vbeta segments and 13 reverse primers for TCR Jbeta segments was used. Drawn from immuneACCESS, this table holds only the in-frame rearrangements with V and J called that TCRdb kept. Clones are partly lost; checked studies trace under half to an unresolved V gene and leave the rest unexplained. The sample has about 190,000 clones on record, around 81% of them singletons. Less than 2% of the sample is taken by the ten largest. Material for sequencing was PBMCs. All receptors come from a man younger than 35 in good health and CMV-seronegative.

In its sample, this clone was seen a few times. The V and J genes are TRBV13 and TRBJ2-5, with D perhaps matching TRBD2 (6 bases). V lost 4 bases and J 3 bases, leaving 18 bases between the germline ends. This CDR3 is built from 16 residues. CDR1 and CDR2 (germline): PRHDT, FYEKMQ (reference sequence). The CDR3 here is CASSYSTSPGEETQYF. CDR3 DNA sequence: TGTGCCAGCAGCTATTCGACTAGTCCTGGTGAAGAGACCCAGTACTTC.

The chain carries TRBV27 and TRBJ1-5; D may be TRBD1 (6 bases). The CDR3 sequence is 14 residues long. CDR1 and CDR2 (germline): MNHEY, SMNVEV (reference sequence). V was pared by 6 bases and J by 4 bases, with 13 bases between. The CDR3 region has the DNA TGTGCCAGCAGAACAGGACAGATAAATCAGCCCCAGCATTTT. This translates into CASRTGQINQPQHF.

V usage is TRBV27 and J usage is TRBJ2-7; the match to TRBD2 covers 10 bases. V shed 2 bases, J shed 4 bases, and the junction held 14 bases outside the gene matches. Per the germline V gene, CDR1 is MNHEY and CDR2 is SMNVEV (reference sequence). The CDR3 is made up of 18 amino acids. The CDR3 here is CASSLRTSGKGSLYEQYF. The DNA for the CDR3 is TGTGCCAGCAGTTTACGTACTAGCGGGAAAGGTTCCCTTTACGAGCAGTACTTC.

The chain joins TRBV7-9 to TRBJ2-1, with 9 bases identical to TRBD1. CDR1 and CDR2 from the germline V gene are SEHNR and FQNEAQ (reference sequence). Unmatched junction bases numbered 6, after V lost 0 bases and J lost 3 bases. The CDR3 runs to 17 residues. The CDR3 sequence: CASSLAGTGNYYNEQFF. The CDR3 nucleotides are TGTGCCAGCAGCTTAGCCGGGACAGGGAACTACTACAATGAGCAGTTCTTC.

The gene calls are TRBV19 and TRBJ1-2, with 11 bases identical to TRBD1. Trimming took 4 bases from V and 4 from J; bases not matched to a gene: 11. CDR3 size: 17 residues. Germline-derived CDR1 and CDR2 are LNHDA and SQIVND (reference sequence). CDR3 protein: CASSTHLGTGGSYGYTF. In DNA form, the CDR3 reads TGTGCCAGTAGTACTCACCTTGGGACAGGGGGATCCTATGGCTACACCTTC.

This sequence joins TRBV6-5 and TRBJ1-2, with 7 bases identical to TRBD1. There are 14 residues in the CDR3. Germline V lookup: CDR1 MNHEY, CDR2 SVGAGI. V dropped 5 bases and J dropped 4; count of bases not matched to a gene: 7. CDR3 DNA: TGTGCCAGCAGTGGGAGAGGGGACAGCTATGGCTACACCTTC. This encodes CASSGRGDSYGYTF.

The rearrangement links TRBV28 to TRBJ2-2; D may be TRBD1 (5 bases). Trimming pared 10 bases from V and 5 bases from J, leaving 11 bases between. There are 12 residues in the CDR3. In germline, CDR1 is MDHEN, CDR2 SYDVKM. DNA of the CDR3: TGTGCCATGGGGCGTATGACCGGGGAGCTGTTTTTT. Translated, it gives CAMGRMTGELFF.

The chain couples TRBV19 to TRBJ1-1; D remains ambiguous. In germline, CDR1 is LNHDA, CDR2 SQIVND (reference sequence). CDR3 length: 13 residues. The V end lost 4 bases, the J end lost 1 base, and 7 bases lay between the germline ends. The CDR3 loop reads CASSREGNTEAFF. For the CDR3, the DNA is TGTGCCAGTAGTAGGGAGGGGAACACTGAAGCTTTCTTT. The whole variable domain, remainder taken from reference TRBV19 and TRBJ1-1, is DGGITQSPKYLFRKEGQNVTLSCEQNLNHDAMYWYRQDPGQGLRLIYYSQIVNDFQKGDIAEGYSVSREKKESFPLTVTSAQKNPTAFYLCASSREGNTEAFFGQGTRLTVV.

J is TRBJ2-1 and V is TRBV6-5; D is ambiguous. The CDR3 has 13 residues. The germline V gene encodes CDR1 MNHEY and CDR2 SVGAGI. The V end lost 5 bases, the J end lost 7 bases, and 12 bases lay between the germline ends. CDR3 DNA: TGTGCCAGCAGTCGACACCAACGGAATGAGCAGTTCTTC. It codes for CASSRHQRNEQFF.

J is TRBJ2-1 and V is TRBV9, with 8 positions matching TRBD2. The CDR3 contains 14 residues. The germline V gene encodes CDR1 SGDLS and CDR2 YYNGEE. The trim removed 0 bases at V and 10 bases at J, leaving 6 bases unmatched. Here the CDR3 reads CASSVDGGEGEQFF. In nucleotides, the CDR3 is TGTGCCAGCAGCGTAGACGGGGGGGAGGGGGAGCAGTTCTTC. Based on the CDR3 plus reference TRBV9 and TRBJ2-1, the full variable domain is DSGVTQTPKHLITATGQRVTLRCSPRSGDLSVYWYQQSLDQGLQFLIQYYNGEERAKGNILERFSAQQFPDLHSELNLSSLELGDSALYFCASSVDGGEGEQFFGPGTRLTVL.

The chain's CDR3 is CASSPGGRGPEAFF. The CDR3 coding sequence is TGTGCCAGCAGCCCGGGGGGCAGGGGACCTGAAGCTTTCTTT. The chain recombines TRBV11-2 with TRBJ1-1; perhaps TRBD1 as D (6 bases). Germline V lookup: CDR1 SGHAT, CDR2 FQNNGV. Trimming cost V 5 bases and J 6 bases, with 16 bases left between them. This CDR3 region has 14 residues.

J is TRBJ1-1 and V is TRBV6-5; 8 positions match TRBD1. The J segment lost 4 bases and the V segment lost 4 bases, leaving 8 bases of the junction unmatched. CDR1 is MNHEY, CDR2 SVGAGI, per germline. This CDR3 spans 15 amino acids. The CDR3 DNA is TGTGCCAGCAGTTGGGACAGGTCGTCCAGCACTGAAGCTTTCTTT. It yields the protein CASSWDRSSSTEAFF.

The chain joins TRBV5-1 to TRBJ1-3, with TRBD1 matching 11 bases. The CDR3 is 15 amino acids. V was pared by 3 bases and J by 2 bases, with 1 base of the junction left unmatched. CDR1 SGHRS and CDR2 YFSETQ come from the germline V gene. The CDR3 loop is CASSWTGGTGNTIYF. In DNA, the CDR3 is TGCGCCAGCAGCTGGACAGGGGGCACTGGAAACACCATATATTTT.

This chain joins TRBV15 and TRBJ1-2; D is uncertain. The germline V gene encodes CDR1 LNHNV and CDR2 YYDKDF (reference sequence). This CDR3 region has 15 residues. V lost 6 bases and J lost 4, with 18 bases in between. The CDR3 nucleotides are TGTGCCACCAGGGGTCAGGCCCCGTCCGGCTATGGCTACACCTTC. Its protein is CATRGQAPSGYGYTF.